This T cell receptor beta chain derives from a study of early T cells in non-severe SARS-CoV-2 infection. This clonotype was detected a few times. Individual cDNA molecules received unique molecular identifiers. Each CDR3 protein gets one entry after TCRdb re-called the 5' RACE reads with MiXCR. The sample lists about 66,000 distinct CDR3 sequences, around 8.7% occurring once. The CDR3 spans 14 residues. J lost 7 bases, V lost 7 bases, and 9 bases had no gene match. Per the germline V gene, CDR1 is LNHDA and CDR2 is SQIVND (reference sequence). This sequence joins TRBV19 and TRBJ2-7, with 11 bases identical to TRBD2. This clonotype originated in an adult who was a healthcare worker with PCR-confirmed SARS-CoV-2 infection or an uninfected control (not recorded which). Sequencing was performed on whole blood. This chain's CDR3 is CASNDLAGGEEQYF. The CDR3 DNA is TGTGCCAGTAACGATCTAGCGGGAGGTGAGGAGCAGTACTTC.